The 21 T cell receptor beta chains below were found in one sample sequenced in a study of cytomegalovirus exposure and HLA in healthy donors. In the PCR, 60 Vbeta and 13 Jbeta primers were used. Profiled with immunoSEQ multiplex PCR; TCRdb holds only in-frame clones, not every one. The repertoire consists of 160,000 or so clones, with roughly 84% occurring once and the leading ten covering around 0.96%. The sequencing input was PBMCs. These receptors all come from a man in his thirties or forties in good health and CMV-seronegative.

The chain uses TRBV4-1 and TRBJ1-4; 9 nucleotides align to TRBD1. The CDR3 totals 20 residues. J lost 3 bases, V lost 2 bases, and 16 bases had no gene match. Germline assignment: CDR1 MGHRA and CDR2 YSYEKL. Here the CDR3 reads CASSQQVSTGGASANEKLFF. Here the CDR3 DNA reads TGCGCCAGCAGCCAACAAGTTTCTACAGGGGGCGCTTCGGCTAATGAAAAACTGTTTTTT.

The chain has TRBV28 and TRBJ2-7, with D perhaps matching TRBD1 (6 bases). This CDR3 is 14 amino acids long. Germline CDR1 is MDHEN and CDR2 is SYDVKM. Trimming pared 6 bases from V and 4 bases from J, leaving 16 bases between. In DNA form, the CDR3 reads TGTGCCAGCAGACTCGGACAGAGAATTTACGAGCAGTACTTC. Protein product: CASRLGQRIYEQYF.

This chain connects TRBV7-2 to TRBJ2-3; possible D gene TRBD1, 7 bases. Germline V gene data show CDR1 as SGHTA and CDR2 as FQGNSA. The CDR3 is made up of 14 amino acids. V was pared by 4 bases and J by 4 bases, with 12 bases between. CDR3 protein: CASSWQGEADTQYF. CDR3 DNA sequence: TGTGCCAGCAGCTGGCAGGGGGAGGCAGATACGCAGTATTTT.

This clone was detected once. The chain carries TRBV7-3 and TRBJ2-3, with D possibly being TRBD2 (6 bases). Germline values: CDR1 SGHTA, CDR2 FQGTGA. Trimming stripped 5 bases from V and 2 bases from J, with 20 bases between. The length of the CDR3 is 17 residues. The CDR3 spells CASSQNPAWGVTDTQYF. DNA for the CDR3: TGTGCCAGCAGCCAAAACCCGGCGTGGGGGGTCACAGATACGCAGTATTTT.

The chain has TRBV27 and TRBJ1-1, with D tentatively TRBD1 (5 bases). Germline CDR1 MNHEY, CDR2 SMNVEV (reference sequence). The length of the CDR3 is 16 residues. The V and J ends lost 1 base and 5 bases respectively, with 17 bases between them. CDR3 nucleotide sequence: TGTGCCAGCAGTTTATTTGGGCAGGGCCTGGGGACTGAAGCTTTCTTT. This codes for CASSLFGQGLGTEAFF.

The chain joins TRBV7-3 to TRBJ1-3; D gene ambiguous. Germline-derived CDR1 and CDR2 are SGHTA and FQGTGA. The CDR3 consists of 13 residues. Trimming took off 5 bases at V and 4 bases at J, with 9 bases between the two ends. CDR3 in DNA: TGTGCCAGCAGCACGGTCCACGGAAACACCATATATTTT. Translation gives CASSTVHGNTIYF.

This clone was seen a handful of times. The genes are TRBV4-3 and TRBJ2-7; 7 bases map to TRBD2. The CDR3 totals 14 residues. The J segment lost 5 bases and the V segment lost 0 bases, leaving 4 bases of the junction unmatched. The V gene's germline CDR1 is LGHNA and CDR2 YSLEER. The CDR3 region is CASSQDAGADEQYF. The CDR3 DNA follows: TGCGCCAGCAGCCAAGACGCGGGAGCTGACGAGCAGTACTTC.

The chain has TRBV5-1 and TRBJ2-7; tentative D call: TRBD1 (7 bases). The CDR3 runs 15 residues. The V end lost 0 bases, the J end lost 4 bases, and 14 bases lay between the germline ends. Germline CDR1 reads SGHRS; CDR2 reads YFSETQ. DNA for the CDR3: TGCGCCAGCAGCTTGGCTCCACAGGGGACTTACGAGCAGTACTTC. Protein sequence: CASSLAPQGTYEQYF. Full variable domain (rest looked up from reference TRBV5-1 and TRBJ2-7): KAGVTQTPRYLIKTRGQQVTLSCSPISGHRSVSWYQQTPGQGLQFLFEYFSETQRNKGNFPGRFSGRQFSNSRSEMNVSTLELGDSALYLCASSLAPQGTYEQYFGPGTRLTVT.

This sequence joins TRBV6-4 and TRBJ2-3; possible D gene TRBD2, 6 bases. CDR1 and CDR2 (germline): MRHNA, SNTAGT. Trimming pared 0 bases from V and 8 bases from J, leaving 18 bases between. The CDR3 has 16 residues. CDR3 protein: CASSDSNRLGKGTQYF. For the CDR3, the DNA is TGTGCCAGCAGTGACTCGAACAGACTAGGAAAGGGTACGCAGTATTTT.

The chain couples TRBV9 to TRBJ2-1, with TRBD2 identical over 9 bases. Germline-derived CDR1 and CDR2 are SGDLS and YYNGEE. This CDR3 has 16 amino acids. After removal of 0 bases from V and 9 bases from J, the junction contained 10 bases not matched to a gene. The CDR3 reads CASSVGGAGGLGEQFF. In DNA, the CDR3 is TGTGCCAGCAGCGTAGGGGGAGCGGGGGGCCTGGGTGAGCAGTTCTTC.

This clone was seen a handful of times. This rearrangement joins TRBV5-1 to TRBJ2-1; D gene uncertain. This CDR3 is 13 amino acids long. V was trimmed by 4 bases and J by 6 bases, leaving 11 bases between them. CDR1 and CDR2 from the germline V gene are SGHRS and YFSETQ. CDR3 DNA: TGCGCCAGCAGCCTAGACCGTCTCAATGAGCAGTTCTTC. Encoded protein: CASSLDRLNEQFF.

The CDR3 DNA reads as TGTGCCAGCAGCCCAACCGGGACTAGCGCCTCCTACGAGCAGTACTTC. The encoded protein is CASSPTGTSASYEQYF. The V gene is TRBV4-2, the J gene TRBJ2-7, with TRBD2 matching over 10 bases. The junction had 6 bases not matched to a gene; V was cut back by 4 bases and J by 0 bases. Per germline, CDR1 LGHNA and CDR2 YNFKEQ. This CDR3 is 16 amino acids long.

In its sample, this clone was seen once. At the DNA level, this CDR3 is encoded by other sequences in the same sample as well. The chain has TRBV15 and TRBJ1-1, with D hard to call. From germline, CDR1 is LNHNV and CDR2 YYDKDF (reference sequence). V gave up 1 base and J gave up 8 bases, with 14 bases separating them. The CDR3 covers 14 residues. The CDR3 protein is CATSRGQGSDEAFF. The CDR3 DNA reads TGTGCCACCAGCAGAGGCCAAGGCAGCGACGAAGCTTTCTTT.

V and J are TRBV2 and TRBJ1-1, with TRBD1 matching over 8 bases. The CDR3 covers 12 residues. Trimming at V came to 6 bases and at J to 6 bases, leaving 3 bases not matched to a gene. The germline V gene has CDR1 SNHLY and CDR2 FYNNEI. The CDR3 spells CASSQTGAEAFF. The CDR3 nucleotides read TGTGCCAGCAGCCAGACAGGGGCTGAAGCTTTCTTT.

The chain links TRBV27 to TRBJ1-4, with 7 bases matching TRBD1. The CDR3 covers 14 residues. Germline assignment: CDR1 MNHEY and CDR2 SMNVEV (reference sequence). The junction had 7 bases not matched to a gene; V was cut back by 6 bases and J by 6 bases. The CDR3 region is CASRRTGPHEKLFF. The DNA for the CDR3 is TGTGCCAGCAGAAGGACAGGTCCTCATGAAAAACTGTTTTTT.

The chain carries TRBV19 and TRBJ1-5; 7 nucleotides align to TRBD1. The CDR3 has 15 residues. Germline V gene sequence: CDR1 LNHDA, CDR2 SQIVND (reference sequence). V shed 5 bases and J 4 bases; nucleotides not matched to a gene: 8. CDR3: CASSPDRAWNQPQHF. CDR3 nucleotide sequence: TGTGCCAGTAGTCCCGACAGGGCCTGGAATCAGCCCCAGCATTTT.

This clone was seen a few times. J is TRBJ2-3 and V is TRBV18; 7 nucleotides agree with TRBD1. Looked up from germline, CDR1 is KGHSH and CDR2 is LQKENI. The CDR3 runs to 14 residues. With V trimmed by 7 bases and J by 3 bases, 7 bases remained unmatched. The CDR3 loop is CASFDWTGTDTQYF. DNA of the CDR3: TGTGCCAGCTTCGATTGGACAGGTACAGATACGCAGTATTTT.

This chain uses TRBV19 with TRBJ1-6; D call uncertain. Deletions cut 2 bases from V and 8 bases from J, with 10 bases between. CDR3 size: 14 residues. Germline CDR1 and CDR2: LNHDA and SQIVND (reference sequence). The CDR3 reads CASSITGFDSPLHF. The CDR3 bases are TGTGCCAGTAGTATAACGGGATTCGATTCACCCCTCCACTTT.

Here the CDR3 DNA reads TGTGCCAGCTCACCACCGTTGGAGTACTATGGCTACACCTTC. Residues: CASSPPLEYYGYTF. The gene calls are TRBV18 and TRBJ1-2; D unresolved. V was shortened by 0 bases and J by 3 bases, with 8 bases between the two germline ends. This CDR3 region has 14 residues. The germline CDR1 and CDR2 sequences are KGHSH and LQKENI.

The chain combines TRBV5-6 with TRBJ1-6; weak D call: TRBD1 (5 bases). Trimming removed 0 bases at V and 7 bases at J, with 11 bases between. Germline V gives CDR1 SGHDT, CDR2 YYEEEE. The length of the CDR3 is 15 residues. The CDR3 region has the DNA TGTGCCAGCAGCTTGGTATGGGGGGGAAATTCACCCCTCCACTTT. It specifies CASSLVWGGNSPLHF.

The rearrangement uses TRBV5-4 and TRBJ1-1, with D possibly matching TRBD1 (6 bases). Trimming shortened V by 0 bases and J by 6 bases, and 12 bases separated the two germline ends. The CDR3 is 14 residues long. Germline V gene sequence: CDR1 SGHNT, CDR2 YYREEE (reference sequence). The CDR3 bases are TGTGCCAGCAGCTTGGCTGGGGGGGCTCCTGAAGCTTTCTTT. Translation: CASSLAGGAPEAFF.